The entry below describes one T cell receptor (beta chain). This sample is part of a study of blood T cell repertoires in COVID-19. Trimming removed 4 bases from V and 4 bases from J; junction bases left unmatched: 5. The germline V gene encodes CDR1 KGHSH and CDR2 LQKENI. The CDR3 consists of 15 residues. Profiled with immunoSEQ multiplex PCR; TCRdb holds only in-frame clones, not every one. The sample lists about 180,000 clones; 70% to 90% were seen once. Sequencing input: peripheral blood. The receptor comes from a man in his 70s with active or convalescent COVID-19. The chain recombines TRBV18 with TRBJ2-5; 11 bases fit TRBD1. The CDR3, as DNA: TGTGCCAGCTCACTACCGGGACAGGGGGGAGAGACCCAGTACTTC. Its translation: CASSLPGQGGETQYF.